Each of the 7 T cell receptor beta chains below was sequenced from the same sample in a study of cytotoxic CD8 clonotypes in ibrutinib-treated CLL (dated by TCRdb to about 2021). Interpreted using the paper, the time point label stands for: approximately eleven months on ibrutinib. Preparation of the library involved the immunoSEQ multiplex PCR assay. This immuneACCESS table, as held by TCRdb, lists in-frame sequences with V and J called but not all clones. Of the missing ones, under half trace to an unresolved V gene in checked studies; the others have no known cause. Within this sample are 130,000 to 150,000 clones, with 79% of them counted one time only. Roughly 12% of the sample lies in the top ten. The specimen comprised PBMCs, sampled after 12 months of ibrutinib treatment. These TCRs come from a human donor with chronic lymphocytic leukemia.

The gene calls are TRBV14 and TRBJ2-7, with TRBD1 matching 8 bases. The CDR3 has 12 amino acids. V gave up 6 bases and J gave up 6 bases; unmatched junction bases: 4. Germline lookup yields CDR1 SGHDN and CDR2 FVKESK. CDR3 protein: CASSQQGVEQYF. The CDR3 coding sequence is TGTGCCAGCAGTCAACAGGGGGTCGAGCAGTACTTC.

The chain recombines TRBV7-6 with TRBJ1-4; possibly TRBD1 for D (6 bases). V lost 5 bases to trimming and J lost 0 bases, with 22 bases between them. Germline CDR1 and CDR2: SGHVS and FNYEAQ. CDR3 size: 19 residues. The CDR3 spells CASSLPKRQESATNEKLFF. CDR3 in DNA: TGTGCCAGCAGCCTACCCAAAAGACAGGAGAGTGCAACTAATGAAAAACTGTTTTTT.

The CDR3 nucleotides are TGTGCCAGCAGTGAAGCGGGACAGCCCTACGAGCAGTACTTC. This encodes CASSEAGQPYEQYF. The genes are TRBV6-1 and TRBJ2-7; TRBD1 agrees at 7 bases. This CDR3 is built from 14 residues. Germline CDR1 and CDR2: MNHNS and SASEGT. Trimming took 0 bases from V and 2 from J; bases not matched to a gene: 1.

The gene calls are TRBV30 and TRBJ2-1, with 7 bases aligning to TRBD2. The V gene's germline CDR1 is GTSNPN and CDR2 SVGIG (reference sequence). J gave up 10 bases and V 1 base, and 1 base lay outside the gene matches. CDR3 length: 11 residues. CDR3: CAWSGSGEQFF. Here the CDR3 DNA reads TGTGCCTGGAGTGGTAGCGGGGAGCAGTTCTTC.

The chain employs TRBV5-5 and TRBJ1-2, with no clear D. The CDR3 is 13 residues long. Germline lookup yields CDR1 SGHKS and CDR2 YYEKEE (reference sequence). V lost 6 bases and J 4 bases, leaving 13 bases between the germline ends. CDR3 loop: CASTPTVSYGYTF. The CDR3 nucleotides read TGTGCCAGCACCCCGACCGTTAGCTATGGCTACACCTTC.

The chain joins TRBV7-8 to TRBJ2-1; no clear D gene. There are 14 residues in the CDR3. V lost 0 bases to trimming and J lost 3 bases, with 6 bases between them. Germline V gene sequence: CDR1 SGHVS, CDR2 FQNEAQ. CDR3 sequence reads: CASSLAGNYNEQFF. CDR3 DNA: TGTGCCAGCAGCTTAGCGGGAAACTACAATGAGCAGTTCTTC. Complete variable domain (other parts from reference TRBV7-8 and TRBJ2-1): GAGVSQSPRYKVAKRGQDVALRCDPISGHVSLFWYQQALGQGPEFLTYFQNEAQLDKSGLPSDRFFAERPEGSVSTLKIQRTQQEDSAVYLCASSLAGNYNEQFFGPGTRLTVL.

V usage is TRBV6-1 and J usage is TRBJ2-7; unclear D gene. The CDR3 contains 11 residues. CDR1 and CDR2 from the germline V gene are MNHNS and SASEGT. Deletions cut 11 bases from V and 3 bases from J, with 11 bases between. The CDR3 reads CAAYDFYEQYF. DNA for the CDR3: TGTGCCGCTTACGATTTCTACGAGCAGTACTTC.